The rows below give T cell receptor beta chains drawn from one sample of a study of technical replicates of blood from four donors. Using immunoSEQ multiplex PCR, the repertoire was profiled, and TCRdb retains in-frame clones only, with some absent. The sample carries 60,000 to 90,000 clones, 95% to 98% recorded once. The material sequenced was T cells isolated from PBMCs. These TCRs come from a human donor in good health. CDR3s include the opening cysteine and the closing phenylalanine or tryptophan. The D gene is left open where the match is weak. Only some rows state a clone size, as once, few, many or a class for expanded clones.

j_call d_call clone_size v_call cdr3_aa cdr3_nt
TRBJ2-7 NA NA TRBV5-5 CASSLGGPRGAYEQYF TGTGCCAGCAGCCTGGGGGGGCCCCGAGGGGCCTACGAGCAGTACTTC
TRBJ2-1 NA NA TRBV6-1 CASSEALGERNEQFF TGTGCCAGCAGTGAAGCGCTTGGGGAGAGGAATGAGCAGTTCTTC
TRBJ1-4 NA NA TRBV7-9 CASGLGANEKLFF TGTGCCAGCGGCTTGGGAGCTAATGAAAAACTGTTTTTT
TRBJ2-2 TRBD2 NA TRBV29-1 CSASGRVSAGELFF TGCAGCGCCAGCGGGAGGGTAAGCGCCGGGGAGCTGTTTTTT
TRBJ1-4 NA once TRBV5-1 CASSLGRDSHEKLFF TGCGCCAGCAGCTTGGGGAGGGACTCCCATGAAAAACTGTTTTTT
TRBJ2-7 TRBD1 NA TRBV5-6 CASRLTGDLPEQYF TGTGCCAGCAGACTGACAGGGGATCTCCCCGAGCAGTACTTC
TRBJ2-1 NA NA TRBV7-9 CASSFSEGNYNEQFF TGTGCCAGCAGCTTTTCGGAGGGAAACTACAATGAGCAGTTCTTC
TRBJ1-1 TRBD1 NA TRBV4-1 CASSQDSGGGYRTEAFF TGCGCCAGCAGCCAAGATTCAGGAGGGGGCTATCGCACTGAAGCTTTCTTT
TRBJ2-2 NA NA TRBV6-6 CASSLGARGELFF TGTGCCAGCAGTTTGGGGGCGCGGGGGGAGCTGTTTTTT
TRBJ2-2 NA NA TRBV2 CASSELSTGNTGELFF TGTGCCAGCAGTGAACTCTCTACAGGGAACACCGGGGAGCTGTTTTTT
TRBJ2-1 NA NA TRBV28 CASTPSSYNEQFF TGTGCCAGCACCCCGAGCTCCTACAATGAGCAGTTCTTC
TRBJ2-3 TRBD2 NA TRBV29-1 CSTAGGGRTDTQYF TGCAGCACTGCGGGGGGGGGTAGGACAGATACGCAGTATTTT
TRBJ2-7 TRBD2 NA TRBV2 CASSGGLPGLTTYEQYF TGTGCCAGCAGTGGAGGGCTCCCGGGACTAACCACCTACGAGCAGTACTTC
TRBJ2-7 TRBD1 NA TRBV6-5 CASSPGQGPLEQYF TGTGCCAGCAGCCCTGGACAGGGTCCACTCGAGCAGTACTTC
TRBJ1-5 NA NA TRBV4-2 CASSQERRFNQPQHF TGTGCCAGCAGCCAAGAACGCAGATTCAATCAGCCCCAGCATTTT
TRBJ2-7 NA NA TRBV7-2 CASSLVAGPSYEQYF TGTGCCAGCAGCTTAGTGGCGGGACCTTCCTACGAGCAGTACTTC
TRBJ2-1 TRBD2 NA TRBV7-7 CASSYTSGTYNEQFF TGTGCTAGCAGCTATACTAGCGGGACCTACAATGAGCAGTTCTTC
TRBJ1-2 NA NA TRBV11-3 CASSLVIQAVNYGYTF TGTGCCAGCAGCTTAGTTATCCAGGCAGTTAACTATGGCTACACCTTC